The clone carrying this T cell receptor (beta chain) was seen ten or more times. What it binds is unknown. This sample is drawn from a study of CD8 T cells in ankylosing spondylitis. Study observations and caveats: Certain motif variants had earlier been reported in reactive arthritis synovial fluid and blood. The clones that were linked to disease were reported to be significantly enriched in matched synovial fluid samples from ankylosing spondylitis patients. As for the disease-linked clones, they showed a CD8+ phenotype and occurred at relatively low frequencies in peripheral blood.

The V and J ends lost 4 bases and 3 bases, in that order; junction bases with no gene match: 6. The germline V gene has CDR1 SGHRS and CDR2 YFSETQ. This CDR3 comprises 15 residues. Quantitative 5'-RACE with molecular barcodes produced the TCR beta libraries. TCRdb independently ran MiXCR on the 5' RACE reads; one entry per CDR3 protein. This table holds hundreds of thousands of distinct CDR3 sequences, over 8.5% found once. The sample was blood, either unsorted or a sorted T cell fraction (not recorded which). The chain employs TRBV5-1 and TRBJ1-3; TRBD1 matches 8 bases. This clonotype was sampled from a male donor with ankylosing spondylitis or in good health (not recorded which). CDR3 in DNA: TGCGCCAGCAGCGTCGGACAGGGCTATGGAAACACCATATATTTT. It is translated as CASSVGQGYGNTIYF.